Sequencing of this TCR beta chain was carried out in a study of blood T cell repertoires in COVID-19. Study information: From T cells, B-cell-depleted T cells, or PBMCs came the material, which was cDNA or gDNA.

The CDR3 loop spans 13 amino acids. Trimming shortened V by 0 bases and J by 4 bases, and 6 bases separated the two germline ends. In germline, CDR1 is LNHNV, CDR2 YYDKDF (reference sequence). The Seattle patients, enrolled during active infection, were followed longitudinally. This clone was counted a few times. Original processing notes: Estimation of nucleated cell counts relied on the amplification of reference gene primers. Profiled with immunoSEQ multiplex PCR; TCRdb holds only in-frame clones, not every one. The V and J calls and the clone size are those of that table, but D and trimming were determined from the DNA. The sample comprises 260,000 or so clones, roughly four fifths of which are singletons, and 7.5% to 8% rests with the top ten.

The chain couples TRBV15 to TRBJ1-1; D is unresolved. This sequence originates from a woman older than 75 with COVID-19, enrolled during active disease. The specimen sequenced was peripheral blood. CDR3 coding DNA: TGTGCCACCAGCAGAGATCCGGGCACTGAAGCTTTCTTT. Translation gives CATSRDPGTEAFF. Using reference TRBV15 and TRBJ1-1 for the parts outside the CDR3, the full variable domain is DAMVIQNPRYQVTQFGKPVTLSCSQTLNHNVMYWYQQKSSQAPKLLFHYYDKDFNNEADTPDNFQSRRPNTSFCFLDIRSPGLGDTAMYLCATSRDPGTEAFFGQGTRLTVV.